The 23 T cell receptor beta chains below all came from one sample that was sequenced in a study of blood T cell repertoires in COVID-19. Clones were sequenced by immunoSEQ multiplex PCR, and TCRdb holds only the in-frame ones, with some missing. Counted here are almost 40,000 clones, more than 70% occurring once; the ten biggest clones make up about 4.2%. Sequencing used peripheral blood. The receptors were sampled from a man aged 60-69 years with acute or convalescent COVID-19.

The genes are TRBV29-1 and TRBJ2-7; D perhaps matches TRBD1 (5 bases). Germline loops: CDR1 SQVTM, CDR2 ANQGSEA. The CDR3 consists of 13 residues. Deletions cut 6 bases from V and 5 bases from J, with 17 bases between. CDR3 protein: CSVFLGARDEQYF. CDR3 DNA sequence: TGCAGCGTCTTTTTAGGGGCCAGGGACGAGCAGTACTTC.

The V call is TRBV12-3 or TRBV12-4, the J call TRBJ2-7, with D possibly TRBD1 on 6 matching bases. The CDR3 has 13 residues. Deletions cut 6 bases from V and 0 bases from J, with 9 bases between. This chain's CDR3 is CASSRGGSYEQYF. For the CDR3, the DNA is TGTGCCAGCAGCCGAGGGGGCTCCTACGAGCAGTACTTC.

The J gene is TRBJ2-2, the V gene TRBV4-1; TRBD2 agrees at 14 bases. Losses at the gene ends were 6 bases for V and 5 bases for J; bases not matched to a gene: 8. Germline V lookup: CDR1 MGHRA, CDR2 YSYEKL. This CDR3 spans 17 amino acids. CDR3 sequence reads: CASRVTSGGVLTGELFF. CDR3 coding DNA: TGCGCCAGCAGGGTGACTAGCGGGGGGGTATTAACCGGGGAGCTGTTTTTT.

This clone was seen once. V usage is TRBV12-3 or TRBV12-4 and J usage is TRBJ1-1; D remains unclear. The V end was cut by 3 bases, the J end by 1 base, with 6 bases between. This CDR3 comprises 13 residues. CDR3 region: CASSFEQNTEAFF. The CDR3 nucleotides read TGTGCCAGCAGTTTCGAACAGAACACTGAAGCTTTCTTT.

Of note for this clone: The junction and the germline gene differ at one end; a read error may be behind it. The chain's CDR3 is CSAEGGYFPDTQYF. In DNA, the CDR3 is TGCAGCGCTGAAGGGGGCTATTTTCCAGATACGCAGTATTTT. The chain joins TRBV29-1 to TRBJ2-3; 7 nucleotides agree with TRBD1. This CDR3 region has 14 residues. The germline V gene has CDR1 SQVTM and CDR2 ANQGSEA.

The J gene is TRBJ2-1, the V gene TRBV20-1, with TRBD2 identical over 9 bases. CDR3 length equals 18 residues. Germline V CDR1 and CDR2: DFQATT, SNEGSKA (reference sequence). V shed 3 bases and J 4 bases; nucleotides not matched to a gene: 16. Here the CDR3 reads CSASYPWGGGASYNEQFF. The CDR3 coding sequence is TGCAGTGCTAGTTACCCCTGGGGCGGGGGGGCTTCATACAATGAGCAGTTCTTC.

The chain couples TRBV29-1 to TRBJ2-2, with TRBD2 as a possible D gene (5 bases). Germline V gene data show CDR1 as SQVTM and CDR2 as ANQGSEA. The germline V and J ends were trimmed by 6 bases and 1 base, with 9 bases remaining between them. CDR3 length: 13 amino acids. The CDR3 nucleotides read TGCAGCGTCCCCCGGGGGAACACCGGGGAGCTGTTTTTT. Translated: CSVPRGNTGELFF.

The J gene is TRBJ1-4, the V gene TRBV5-1; 12 nucleotides line up with TRBD1. V lost 4 bases to trimming and J lost 8 bases; unmatched junction nucleotides: 9. Germline V gene data show CDR1 as SGHRS and CDR2 as YFSETQ. This CDR3 has 16 amino acids. The CDR3 is CASSVGTGGVEEKLFF. CDR3 nucleotides: TGCGCCAGCAGCGTGGGGACAGGGGGCGTGGAAGAAAAACTGTTTTTT.

This clone was seen only once. The genes are TRBV30 and TRBJ2-5, with TRBD2 matching over 7 bases. Germline CDR1 reads GTSNPN; CDR2 reads SVGIG (reference sequence). With 0 bases clipped from V and 5 bases from J, the junction kept 3 bases outside the gene matches. The CDR3 contains 13 residues. Here the CDR3 reads CAWSVAGRETQYF. In nucleotides, the CDR3 is TGTGCCTGGAGTGTAGCGGGACGGGAGACCCAGTACTTC.

The chain uses TRBV15 and TRBJ1-3; TRBD1 agrees at 7 bases. The length of the CDR3 is 14 residues. Unmatched junction bases numbered 6, after V lost 3 bases and J lost 7 bases. Germline values: CDR1 LNHNV, CDR2 YYDKDF (reference sequence). CDR3 loop: CATSSGTERNTIYF. In nucleotides, the CDR3 is TGTGCCACCAGCAGCGGGACAGAACGTAACACCATATATTTT.

The rearrangement uses TRBV4-2 and TRBJ1-4; 7 bases match TRBD1. Germline-derived CDR1 and CDR2 are LGHNA and YNFKEQ. The CDR3 is made up of 15 amino acids. V trimming: 4 bases; J trimming: 1 base; junction bases outside the gene matches: 3. Written as DNA, the CDR3 is TGTGCCAGCAGCCCACGACAGGGAACTAATGAAAAACTGTTTTTT. This sequence encodes CASSPRQGTNEKLFF.

This clone was found a few times. The chain is built from TRBV7-2 and TRBJ1-2; D is undetermined. Trimming took 5 bases from V and 5 from J, leaving 12 bases between them. Germline V lookup: CDR1 SGHTA, CDR2 FQGNSA. This CDR3 has 13 residues. CDR3 sequence: CASSPEERYGYTF. DNA for the CDR3: TGTGCCAGCAGCCCAGAGGAGCGGTATGGCTACACCTTC.

This clone is a singleton in its sample. This chain joins TRBV19 and TRBJ2-5, with D perhaps matching TRBD2 (6 bases). V lost 7 bases to trimming and J lost 4 bases, with 19 bases between them. Germline CDR1 and CDR2: LNHDA and SQIVND (reference sequence). The length of the CDR3 is 15 residues. The CDR3 is CASTTGLPGGETQYF. The CDR3 DNA is TGTGCCAGTACCACGGGACTGCCCGGGGGAGAGACCCAGTACTTC. The full variable domain, rest sourced from reference TRBV19 and TRBJ2-5, is DGGITQSPKYLFRKEGQNVTLSCEQNLNHDAMYWYRQDPGQGLRLIYYSQIVNDFQKGDIAEGYSVSREKKESFPLTVTSAQKNPTAFYLCASTTGLPGGETQYFGPGTRLLVL.

The genes are TRBV30 and TRBJ2-7; possibly TRBD2 for D (5 bases). Germline CDR1 is GTSNPN and CDR2 is SVGIG (reference sequence). CDR3 length equals 14 residues. Trimming stripped 4 bases from V and 0 bases from J, with 13 bases between. The CDR3 is CAWNRGLSSYEQYF. The CDR3 DNA sequence: TGTGCCTGGAATAGAGGACTCAGCTCCTACGAGCAGTACTTC.

This chain connects TRBV20-1 to TRBJ2-1; D may be TRBD1 (5 bases). The ends were cut back, 4 bases at V and 10 bases at J, with 11 bases in the middle. This CDR3 has 11 amino acids. Germline V gene data show CDR1 as DFQATT and CDR2 as SNEGSKA (reference sequence). CDR3 region: CSAISGAEQFF. In DNA, the CDR3 is TGCAGTGCTATCAGTGGGGCCGAGCAGTTCTTC.

V usage is TRBV5-1 and J usage is TRBJ2-2; the match to TRBD1 covers 8 bases. This CDR3 is built from 14 residues. V trimming: 4 bases; J trimming: 3 bases; junction bases outside the gene matches: 2. Germline CDR1 SGHRS, CDR2 YFSETQ. Written as DNA, the CDR3 is TGCGCCAGCAGCCGGGGACAGGACACCGGGGAGCTGTTTTTT. Translated, it gives CASSRGQDTGELFF.

This clone appeared a few times. This chain connects TRBV5-4 to TRBJ2-1; 9 positions agree with TRBD1. J lost 10 bases, V lost 9 bases, and 8 bases had no gene match. Germline-derived CDR1 and CDR2 are SGHNT and YYREEE (reference sequence). The CDR3 spans 12 residues. The CDR3 DNA is TGTGCCACCGGACAGGGGATTAACGAGCAGTTCTTC. Protein product: CATGQGINEQFF.

This clone is a singleton in its sample. V is TRBV19 and J is TRBJ1-3; 7 positions agree with TRBD1. This CDR3 has 14 residues. V lost 5 bases and J lost 3; bases outside the gene matches: 4. From germline, CDR1 is LNHDA and CDR2 SQIVND (reference sequence). The CDR3: CASSSGGFGNTIYF. The CDR3 coding sequence is TGTGCCAGTAGTTCAGGGGGTTTTGGAAACACCATATATTTT.

This sequence joins TRBV5-4 and TRBJ2-7; TRBD2 might be the D (7 bases). Germline values: CDR1 SGHNT, CDR2 YYREEE (reference sequence). The V gene lost 4 bases and the J gene lost 4 bases, with 18 bases spanning the gap. The CDR3 totals 15 residues. CDR3: CASSPEGGSRYEQYF. For the CDR3, the DNA is TGTGCCAGCAGCCCTGAGGGGGGGAGTCGATACGAGCAGTACTTC.

The rearrangement links TRBV9 to TRBJ2-1, with 8 bases lining up with TRBD2. CDR3 length: 16 residues. Germline V gene data show CDR1 as SGDLS and CDR2 as YYNGEE. V lost 2 bases to trimming and J lost 5 bases; unmatched junction nucleotides: 9. The CDR3 nucleotides read TGTGCCAGCAGCGTGGGGCGGAGCGGGAGCAACAATGAGCAGTTCTTC. This codes for CASSVGRSGSNNEQFF.

The genes are TRBV6-5 and TRBJ1-2; 9 nucleotides agree with TRBD1. The V gene's germline CDR1 is MNHEY and CDR2 SVGAGI. With V trimmed by 1 base and J by 8 bases, 11 bases remained unmatched. CDR3 length equals 16 residues. The CDR3 DNA reads as TGTGCCAGCAGTTACTGGACAGGGGCGATAGGGTCAGGCTACACCTTC. It encodes CASSYWTGAIGSGYTF.

The chain joins TRBV5-8 to TRBJ2-2; maybe TRBD1 (5 bases). The CDR3 contains 17 residues. Germline V gene lookup returns CDR1 SGHTS and CDR2 YDEGEE. Trimming removed 6 bases from V and 5 bases from J, with 23 bases in between. The CDR3 protein is CASTTAKKVGRTGELFF. The CDR3 DNA reads TGTGCCAGCACCACCGCTAAAAAGGTGGGGCGGACCGGGGAGCTGTTTTTT.

V and J are TRBV5-4 and TRBJ1-1; D gene uncertain. Trimming stripped 4 bases from V and 1 base from J, with 5 bases between. The CDR3 totals 12 residues. Per the germline V gene, CDR1 is SGHNT and CDR2 is YYREEE (reference sequence). CDR3 DNA: TGTGCCAGCAGCCGAGGGAACACTGAAGCTTTCTTT. This sequence encodes CASSRGNTEAFF. Full variable domain (rest looked up from reference TRBV5-4 and TRBJ1-1): ETGVTQSPTHLIKTRGQQVTLRCSSQSGHNTVSWYQQALGQGPQFIFQYYREEENGRGNFPPRFSGLQFPNYSSELNVNALELDDSALYLCASSRGNTEAFFGQGTRLTVV.